This T cell receptor beta chain was identified during a study of cytomegalovirus exposure and HLA in healthy donors. About the study: Among about 179 million T cells, an earlier analysis found around 100 million unique TCR beta sequences.

This clone has a handful of counts. Its antigen is unidentified. CDR3 length: 13 residues. Germline V gives CDR1 SGHDN, CDR2 FVKESK. The germline V and J ends were trimmed by 4 bases and 7 bases, with 13 bases remaining between them. The PCR made use of 60 Vbeta and 13 Jbeta primers. Data came from immunoSEQ multiplex PCR; TCRdb stores just in-frame clones and leaves some out. The data show 160,000 or so clones, around 69% seen once. Study observations and caveats: Later work showed greater clonal expansion in HLA-associated TCR beta chains than in equally common others. The study labeled about 160 TCR beta chains cytomegalovirus-associated.

The receptor's source is a woman in her thirties in good health and CMV-seronegative. This chain links TRBV14 with TRBJ1-2; D gene ambiguous. Sequencing input: PBMCs. CDR3 in amino acids: CASSRTAKVGYTF. CDR3 bases: TGTGCCAGCAGCCGTACAGCCAAGGTTGGCTACACCTTC.